This T cell receptor (beta chain) was profiled in a study of naive and memory T cell subsets. Germline CDR1 SGHAT, CDR2 FQNNGV. The CDR3 runs to 15 residues. Trimming shortened V by 2 bases and J by 8 bases, and 17 bases separated the two germline ends. Cells stained for CD3, CD4, CD8, CD45RA and CD27 were sorted into four subsets. The beta constant-region primer was an equimolar mix of two oligonucleotides covering TRBC1 and TRBC2. Four rounds of PCR amplified the ligated cDNA using nested alpha and beta constant-region primers plus SP2. In TCRdb, the UMI-ligation and nested PCR reads were re-called with MiXCR into one record per CDR3 protein. Among approximately 140,000 distinct CDR3 sequences listed, about 15% were seen once.

Sequencing input: naive CD4+ T cells from blood. This receptor was obtained from a human donor in good health. The V gene is TRBV11-2, the J gene TRBJ2-3; weak D call: TRBD2 (7 bases). CDR3 nucleotides: TGTGCCAGCAGCTTATTGGGGGGGCGCGCAGGTACGCAGTATTTT. Residues: CASSLLGGRAGTQYF.